Following are 21 T cell receptor beta chains from one sample sequenced in a study of blood T cells in healthy people across ages (dated by TCRdb to 2015 to 2017). The library was prepared using 5' RACE. TCRdb records Illumina HiSeq 2500 as the sequencer. A second PCR of roughly 6 to 12 cycles was performed with a sample-barcoded 5' primer and a J-beta primer mix. TCRdb cleaned the public reads at Q25 with fastp, built clones with MiXCR and kept in-frame beta chains. Duplicate CDR3 protein sequences are folded into a single record with the most common DNA and genes. The sample has 600,000 or so distinct CDR3 sequences on record, approximately 30% of them singletons. Approximately 14% of the sample goes to the ten largest clones. Sequenced sample: blood. All receptors derive from a woman older than 75 in good health.

Remarks on this clonotype: A read error may explain this, as a much larger clone is one base away. The V call is TRBV5-8, the J call TRBJ2-3; D could derive from TRBD1 or TRBD2 (5 bases each). The CDR3 length is 14 residues. Germline loops: CDR1 SGHTS, CDR2 YDEGEE. The CDR3, as DNA: TGTGCCAGCAACTTGGGACGGAGTCCAGATACGCAGTATTTT. As protein: CASNLGRSPDTQYF. Full variable domain (missing parts from reference TRBV5-8 and TRBJ2-3): EAGVTQSPTHLIKTRGQQATLRCSPISGHTSVYWYQQALGLGLQFLLWYDEGEERNRGNFPPRFSGRQFPNYSSELNVNALELEDSALYLCASNLGRSPDTQYFGPGTRLTVL.

This clonotype was observed at least ten times. The V gene is TRBV27, the J gene TRBJ2-7; 8 bases line up with TRBD1. Germline values: CDR1 MNHEY, CDR2 SMNVEV (reference sequence). J was trimmed by 4 bases and V by 8 bases; bases with no gene match: 7. This CDR3 contains 13 residues. This CDR3 reads CASGRTGMYEQYF. CDR3 DNA sequence: TGTGCCAGCGGACGGACAGGGATGTACGAGCAGTACTTC.

Many counts were recorded for this clonotype. This rearrangement joins TRBV28 to TRBJ2-7; D not certain. Germline V lookup: CDR1 MDHEN, CDR2 SYDVKM. CDR3 size: 13 residues. With 6 bases removed from V and 1 base from J, the gap between germline ends came to 10 bases. CDR3 protein: CASREQGSYEQYF. The CDR3 DNA sequence: TGTGCCAGCAGGGAACAAGGTTCCTACGAGCAGTACTTC.

This clonotype was counted at least ten times. This chain uses TRBV29-1 with TRBJ2-1; D uncertain. Per the germline V gene, CDR1 is SQVTM and CDR2 is ANQGSEA. V dropped 4 bases and J dropped 3 bases, with 4 bases sitting between them. The CDR3 covers 11 residues. This CDR3 reads CSVVGYNEQFF. CDR3 in DNA: TGCAGCGTTGTGGGCTACAATGAGCAGTTCTTC.

The rearrangement joins TRBV5-1 to TRBJ2-5; D possibly uses TRBD1 or TRBD2 (5 bases each). The CDR3 runs 17 residues. Per the germline V gene, CDR1 is SGHRS and CDR2 is YFSETQ. Trimming cost V 2 bases and J 4 bases, with 21 bases left between them. DNA of the CDR3: TGCGCCAGCAGCTTTGGGGACGAAAGCGGCGAGGGAGAGACCCAGTACTTC. Translated: CASSFGDESGEGETQYF.

The sample holds many counts of this clonotype. This chain joins TRBV4-2 and TRBJ2-7; TRBD1 matches at 9 bases. The CDR3 is 16 residues long. CDR1 and CDR2 (germline): LGHNA, YNFKEQ. J lost 0 bases, V lost 4 bases, and 7 bases had no gene match. This CDR3 is CASSRPGQGFSYEQYF. The CDR3 nucleotides are TGTGCCAGCAGCCGACCGGGACAGGGCTTCTCCTACGAGCAGTACTTC.

This clonotype was counted at least ten times. J is TRBJ2-3 and V is TRBV20-1; 14 bases align to TRBD2. The germline V gene has CDR1 DFQATT and CDR2 SNEGSKA (reference sequence). V gave up 3 bases and J gave up 6 bases; unmatched junction bases: 8. The CDR3 length is 16 residues. In nucleotides, the CDR3 is TGCAGTGCTAGCTTCGGACTAGCGGGGGGCAAGGATACGCAGTATTTT. Encoded protein: CSASFGLAGGKDTQYF.

The chain is built from TRBV4-2 and TRBJ2-6, with a possible D match to TRBD1 (5 bases). CDR1 LGHNA and CDR2 YNFKEQ come from the germline V gene. With 0 bases removed from V and 1 base from J, the gap between germline ends came to 7 bases. CDR3 length: 16 amino acids. CDR3 DNA sequence: TGTGCCAGCAGCCAAGAACCAGGGTCTGGGGCCAACGTCCTGACTTTC. Encoded protein: CASSQEPGSGANVLTF.

This clonotype was seen a few times. This clone may be a read error of a much larger clone one base away. The chain combines TRBV20-1 with TRBJ2-1, with 10 bases matching TRBD2. Per germline, CDR1 DFQATT and CDR2 SNEGSKA (reference sequence). The CDR3 is 14 residues long. The V gene end was trimmed by 2 bases and the J gene end by 9 bases; junction bases not matched to a gene: 7. As DNA, the CDR3 is TGCAGTGCTAGAAAAGCGGGGGGGCGTAGTGAGCAGTTCTTC. Amino acid sequence: CSARKAGGRSEQFF.

The J gene is TRBJ2-2, the V gene TRBV4-1; D call uncertain. Germline V lookup: CDR1 MGHRA, CDR2 YSYEKL. Trimming cost V 0 bases and J 8 bases, with 7 bases left between them. CDR3 length: 13 amino acids. Here the CDR3 reads CASSQDLRGELFF. CDR3 sequence (DNA): TGCGCCAGCAGCCAAGATCTTCGAGGGGAGCTGTTTTTT.

The genes are TRBV6-5 and TRBJ1-1, with D uncertain. CDR1 MNHEY and CDR2 SVGAGI come from the germline V gene. The V end lost 6 bases, the J end lost 4 bases, and 12 bases lay between the germline ends. The CDR3 is 13 amino acids. The CDR3 DNA sequence: TGTGCCAGCAGGTACGGAATTGCCACTGAAGCTTTCTTT. This gives the protein CASRYGIATEAFF.

This sequence joins TRBV7-9 and TRBJ2-5; 12 positions match TRBD1. Trimming took 1 base from V and 11 from J; bases not matched to a gene: 11. From germline, CDR1 is SEHNR and CDR2 FQNEAQ (reference sequence). This CDR3 has 16 amino acids. The CDR3 sequence: CASSLVSGTGGNEQYF. CDR3 in DNA: TGTGCCAGCAGCTTAGTGTCCGGGACAGGGGGCAATGAGCAGTACTTC.

This clonotype was detected a few times. The genes are TRBV20-1 and TRBJ1-5, with D hard to call. The CDR3 contains 13 residues. Trimming removed 2 bases from V and 8 bases from J, with 13 bases in between. Germline V CDR1 and CDR2: DFQATT, SNEGSKA (reference sequence). The CDR3 bases are TGCAGTGCTAGACGCAGGCTAGAGGAGCCCCAGCATTTT. Translating gives CSARRRLEEPQHF.

This clonotype was counted a few times. This sequence may be a read error, since a much larger clone differs from it by one base. The chain recombines TRBV7-9 with TRBJ2-3; 7 nucleotides align to TRBD2. There are 16 residues in the CDR3. The germline gives CDR1 SEHNR, CDR2 FQNEAQ (reference sequence). CDR3 sequence reads: CASSLATSPSTDAQYF. Written as DNA, the CDR3 is TGTGCCAGCAGCTTAGCGACTAGCCCTAGCACAGATGCGCAGTATTTT. Supplemented by reference TRBV7-9 and TRBJ2-3, the full variable domain reads DTGVSQNPRHKITKRGQNVTFRCDPISEHNRLYWYRQTLGQGPEFLTYFQNEAQLEKSRLLSDRFSAERPKGSFSTLEIQRTEQGDSAMYLCASSLATSPSTDAQYFGPGTRLTVL.

The gene calls are TRBV12-3 or TRBV12-4 and TRBJ1-6, with D unresolved. V lost 1 base and J lost 5, with 9 bases in between. The CDR3 contains 15 residues. CDR3 sequence reads: CASSLEAQNNSPLHF. The CDR3 DNA follows: TGTGCCAGCAGTTTAGAGGCACAGAATAATTCACCCCTCCACTTT.

Notes on this clonotype: Being one base from a much bigger clone, this may be a read error. DNA of the CDR3: TGCGTCAGCAGTGTAGCGGGGGGGAGGGCCAATGAGCAGTTCTTC. Protein product: CVSSVAGGRANEQFF. V gene TRBV10-2 combines with J gene TRBJ2-1; 11 bases are shared with TRBD2. This CDR3 is 15 amino acids long. Germline V gene sequence: CDR1 WSHSY, CDR2 SAAADI.

The chain employs TRBV4-2 and TRBJ2-1; weak D call: TRBD2 (5 bases). CDR3 size: 16 residues. Trimming removed 0 bases at V and 11 bases at J, with 20 bases between. Germline values: CDR1 LGHNA, CDR2 YNFKEQ. CDR3 coding DNA: TGTGCCAGCAGCCAAGAGGCGCGACTTCCCACCGGGAAGCAGTTCTTC. It yields the protein CASSQEARLPTGKQFF.

This sequence joins TRBV20-1 and TRBJ2-3, with 9 bases lining up with TRBD2. The ends lost 6 bases at V and 2 bases at J; junction bases unmatched: 9. Germline-derived CDR1 and CDR2 are DFQATT and SNEGSKA (reference sequence). This CDR3 contains 15 residues. The CDR3 here is CSAESGTSLTDTQYF. CDR3 nucleotide sequence: TGCAGTGCCGAATCCGGGACTAGCCTCACAGATACGCAGTATTTT.

This clonotype was seen many times. This rearrangement joins TRBV7-3 to TRBJ2-5; 11 bases fit TRBD2. The CDR3 loop spans 15 amino acids. Germline loops: CDR1 SGHTA, CDR2 FQGTGA. Unmatched junction bases numbered 7, after V lost 5 bases and J lost 5 bases. The CDR3 DNA reads as TGTGCCAGCAGCCCTAGCGGGGGGCCCAAGGAGACCCAGTACTTC. Its translation is CASSPSGGPKETQYF.

A note on this clonotype: A read error is possible here, since a much larger clone lies one base away. The rearrangement joins TRBV28 to TRBJ2-7; D may be TRBD2 (7 bases). This CDR3 contains 15 residues. Germline V CDR1 and CDR2: MDHEN, SYDVKM. The CDR3 DNA is TGTACCAGCTCCCAAGGGGGGGTTAGGCCCTACGAGCAGTACTTC. Translated: CTSSQGGVRPYEQYF.

This clonotype was counted ten times or more. The chain joins TRBV12-3 or TRBV12-4 to TRBJ2-1; 11 bases are shared with TRBD2. V was clipped by 5 bases and J by 9 bases; unmatched bases: 15. The CDR3 has 17 amino acids. The CDR3 DNA is TGTGCCAGCAGTCTAAGGGCCGCTAGCGGGGGGACTGGTGAGCAGTTCTTC. It yields the protein CASSLRAASGGTGEQFF.